A single sample gave rise to the 10 T cell receptor beta chains below, sequenced in a study of blood T cell repertoires in COVID-19. This table comes from immunoSEQ multiplex PCR, and its TCRdb copy is limited to in-frame clones, with some not included. Of 150,000 to 200,000 clones in the sample, approximately 80% were seen once. Sequencing input: PBMCs or T cells enriched from blood (not recorded which). Receptors were obtained from a woman aged 60 to 75 who had recovered from COVID-19.

V and J are TRBV30 and TRBJ2-1; 10 positions match TRBD2. CDR1 is GTSNPN, CDR2 SVGIG, per germline (reference sequence). The CDR3 has 16 amino acids. The V and J ends lost 1 base and 8 bases, in that order; junction bases with no gene match: 11. CDR3 nucleotide sequence: TGTGCCTGGAGTGGAGGAAGCGGGAGGGCTAACGATGAGCAGTTCTTC. Its translation: CAWSGGSGRANDEQFF.

The rearrangement links TRBV20-1 to TRBJ1-1; 8 bases fit TRBD1. Germline V CDR1 and CDR2: DFQATT, SNEGSKA (reference sequence). The CDR3 totals 11 residues. After removal of 4 bases from V and 10 bases from J, the junction contained 5 bases not matched to a gene. As DNA, the CDR3 is TGCAGTGCTAACCGGGACAGGAGAGCTTTCTTT. Translated, it gives CSANRDRRAFF.

This chain joins TRBV9 and TRBJ2-3, with unresolved D. This CDR3 has 14 residues. Germline CDR1 and CDR2: SGDLS and YYNGEE. Trimming left V 2 bases short and J 1 base short, with 8 bases between. CDR3 residues: CASSVSRGTDTQYF. The CDR3 bases are TGTGCCAGCAGCGTGTCGCGAGGCACAGATACGCAGTATTTT.

The rearrangement joins TRBV27 to TRBJ1-5; D gene uncertain. This CDR3 has 11 amino acids. The V gene's germline CDR1 is MNHEY and CDR2 SMNVEV (reference sequence). Trimming removed 4 bases at V and 4 bases at J, with 2 bases between. CDR3: CASSSNQPQHF. The CDR3 bases are TGTGCCAGCAGTTCAAATCAGCCCCAGCATTTT.

The rearrangement joins TRBV6-5 to TRBJ2-7; 8 bases agree with TRBD1. The CDR3 runs to 15 residues. CDR1 MNHEY and CDR2 SVGAGI come from the germline V gene. Losses at the gene ends were 2 bases for V and 1 base for J; bases not matched to a gene: 4. The CDR3 loop is CASSYGTGWSYEQYF. The CDR3 bases are TGTGCCAGCAGTTACGGGACAGGTTGGTCCTACGAGCAGTACTTC.

This clone was counted between two and nine times. The V and J genes are TRBV5-1 and TRBJ1-1; D call uncertain. V was pared by 2 bases and J by 2 bases, with 10 bases between. The CDR3 has 14 amino acids. Germline V gene lookup returns CDR1 SGHRS and CDR2 YFSETQ. The CDR3 DNA sequence: TGCGCCAGCAGCTTATTAGCAGTTAACACTGAAGCTTTCTTT. Translated, it gives CASSLLAVNTEAFF.

This sequence joins TRBV5-4 and TRBJ1-2; D is undetermined. Germline CDR1 SGHNT, CDR2 YYREEE (reference sequence). The CDR3 length is 14 residues. The V and J ends lost 0 bases and 8 bases respectively, with 14 bases between them. CDR3 in amino acids: CASSLESYGVGYTF. CDR3 DNA: TGTGCCAGCAGCTTGGAATCTTACGGAGTCGGCTACACCTTC. The variable domain in full, with the rest retrieved from reference TRBV5-4 and TRBJ1-2, is ETGVTQSPTHLIKTRGQQVTLRCSSQSGHNTVSWYQQALGQGPQFIFQYYREEENGRGNFPPRFSGLQFPNYSSELNVNALELDDSALYLCASSLESYGVGYTFGSGTRLTVV.

The chain has TRBV5-8 and TRBJ2-7, with TRBD1 as a possible D gene (6 bases). This CDR3 is built from 12 residues. Germline V gene data show CDR1 as SGHTS and CDR2 as YDEGEE. Trimming left V 7 bases short and J 6 bases short, with 14 bases between. Written as DNA, the CDR3 is TGTGCCAGCCCAGACAGGCTGAGCGAGCAGTACTTC. It translates to CASPDRLSEQYF. Using reference TRBV5-8 and TRBJ2-7 for the parts outside the CDR3, the full variable domain is EAGVTQSPTHLIKTRGQQATLRCSPISGHTSVYWYQQALGLGLQFLLWYDEGEERNRGNFPPRFSGRQFPNYSSELNVNALELEDSALYLCASPDRLSEQYFGPGTRLTVT.

The chain uses TRBV18 and TRBJ1-2, with TRBD1 identical over 7 bases. This CDR3 has 14 residues. V gave up 3 bases and J gave up 2 bases; unmatched junction bases: 3. Germline V gene data show CDR1 as KGHSH and CDR2 as LQKENI. The DNA of the CDR3 is TGTGCCAGCTCACCGGACAGGTCCAACTATGGCTACACCTTC. It encodes CASSPDRSNYGYTF. The whole variable domain, remainder taken from reference TRBV18 and TRBJ1-2, is NAGVMQNPRHLVRRRGQEARLRCSPMKGHSHVYWYRQLPEEGLKFMVYLQKENIIDESGMPKERFSAEFPKEGPSILRIQQVVRGDSAAYFCASSPDRSNYGYTFGSGTRLTVV.

This clone was counted between two and nine times. The V and J genes are TRBV7-2 and TRBJ2-7; D may be TRBD1 (6 bases). This CDR3 comprises 15 residues. CDR1 and CDR2 (germline): SGHTA, FQGNSA. Trimming removed 1 base at V and 2 bases at J, with 12 bases between. The DNA of the CDR3 is TGTGCCAGCAGCTTAGGGTGGGGGCAAGCCTACGAGCAGTACTTC. Translated: CASSLGWGQAYEQYF.